The 31 T cell receptor beta chains below come from one sample, sequenced in a study of T cell repertoires in cytomegalovirus infection. What these receptors recognize is not known. Each CDR3 protein is one row after TCRdb ran MiXCR on the reads. The data hold around 800,000 distinct CDR3 sequences, with approximately 32% observed a single time. The sequencing here drew on cultured CD8+ T cells from PBMCs, taken from culture after CMV antigen stimulation. All receptors derive from a human donor in good health (CMV status not recorded). Some clones in this sample may be carry-over from other donors' samples.

This clonotype was picked up many times. The chain is built from TRBV6-2 or TRBV6-3 and TRBJ2-7, with D perhaps matching TRBD1 or TRBD2 (5 bases each). Germline CDR1 is MNHEY and CDR2 is SVGEGT. The CDR3 covers 11 residues. V was trimmed by 2 bases and J by 6 bases, leaving 5 bases between them. The CDR3 bases are TGTGCCAGCAGTTACGGGGGCGAGCAGTACGTC. Protein sequence: CASSYGGEQYV.

The chain employs TRBV28 and TRBJ1-1; D unclear. V lost 6 bases and J lost 1, with 18 bases in between. The CDR3 sequence is 16 residues long. From germline, CDR1 is MDHEN and CDR2 SYDVKM. Written as DNA, the CDR3 is TGTGCCAGCAGAAAGATCCTAACCAACCCGAACACTGAAGCTTTCTTT. It is translated as CASRKILTNPNTEAFF. Based on the CDR3 plus reference TRBV28 and TRBJ1-1, the full variable domain is DVKVTQSSRYLVKRTGEKVFLECVQDMDHENMFWYRQDPGLGLRLIYFSYDVKMKEKGDIPEGYSVSREKKERFSLILESASTNQTSMYLCASRKILTNPNTEAFFGQGTRLTVV.

The chain recombines TRBV15 with TRBJ2-1; the match to TRBD1 covers 7 bases. Germline CDR1 is LNHNV and CDR2 is YYDKDF (reference sequence). The CDR3 totals 17 residues. The trim removed 1 base at V and 0 bases at J, leaving 6 bases unmatched. The CDR3 region is CATSRVGGLSSYNEQFF. DNA of the CDR3: TGTGCCACCAGCAGAGTAGGGGGCTTAAGCTCCTACAATGAGCAGTTCTTC.

The chain employs TRBV25-1 and TRBJ1-1; the D is unclear. The CDR3 is made up of 16 amino acids. CDR1 and CDR2 from the germline V gene are MGHDK and SYGVNS. Trimming cost V 0 bases and J 0 bases, with 11 bases left between them. The chain's CDR3 is CASSEYVREMNTEAFF. The CDR3 DNA reads as TGTGCCAGCAGTGAATATGTACGGGAGATGAACACTGAAGCTTTCTTT.

This chain connects TRBV19 to TRBJ1-2, with TRBD1 matching 10 bases. Per germline, CDR1 LNHDA and CDR2 SQIVND (reference sequence). The CDR3 loop spans 13 amino acids. Trimming removed 10 bases from V and 7 bases from J; junction bases left unmatched: 9. CDR3 coding DNA: TGTGCCACACCCGGGACAGGGGTCGGTGGCTACACCTTC. Its protein product is CATPGTGVGGYTF.

This clonotype was counted only a few times. The chain uses TRBV27 and TRBJ2-5, with TRBD2 matching over 10 bases. The CDR3 covers 18 residues. Looked up from germline, CDR1 is MNHEY and CDR2 is SMNVEV (reference sequence). V lost 3 bases to trimming and J lost 3 bases; unmatched junction nucleotides: 13. DNA of the CDR3: TGTGCCAGCAGTTTGCGACGGGCGGCTAGCGGGGGTGAAGAGACCCAGTACTTC. It specifies CASSLRRAASGGEETQYF.

The chain employs TRBV6-6 and TRBJ2-1; the match to TRBD2 covers 13 bases. Germline V gives CDR1 MNHNY, CDR2 SVGAGI (reference sequence). The length of the CDR3 is 17 residues. V dropped 2 bases and J dropped 9; count of bases not matched to a gene: 10. The CDR3 nucleotides are TGTGCCAGCAGTTACCCCTTTGGACTAGCGGGGGTTGGTGAGCAGTTCTTC. This codes for CASSYPFGLAGVGEQFF.

This clonotype was observed a handful of times. The chain carries TRBV6-2 or TRBV6-3 and TRBJ2-4; no clear D gene. This CDR3 contains 13 residues. V dropped 2 bases and J dropped 0 bases, with 2 bases sitting between them. Germline loops: CDR1 MNHEY, CDR2 SVGEGT. CDR3 DNA sequence: TGTGCCAGCAGTTACGTAGCCAAAAACATTCAGTACTTC. It is translated as CASSYVAKNIQYF.

Details on this clonotype: A junction end diverges from the germline sequence, so it may reflect a read error. This sequence joins TRBV19 and TRBJ1-1, with D unresolved. The germline CDR1 and CDR2 sequences are LNHDA and SQIVND (reference sequence). This CDR3 has 11 residues. The CDR3 here is CASETNTEASF. DNA for the CDR3: TGTGCCAGTGAGACGAACACTGAAGCTTCCTTT.

A few counts support this clonotype. The chain is built from TRBV7-9 and TRBJ2-7, with D perhaps TRBD1 or TRBD2 (5 bases each). The V gene's germline CDR1 is SEHNR and CDR2 FQNEAQ (reference sequence). The CDR3 length is 16 residues. V gave up 4 bases and J gave up 0 bases, with 16 bases separating them. The CDR3 region has the DNA TGTGCCAGCAGCTCCCCCGTGGGACCGAGCTCCTACGAGCAGTACTTC. Translated, it gives CASSSPVGPSSYEQYF. The full variable domain, in which reference TRBV7-9 and TRBJ2-7 provide the parts outside the CDR3, is DTGVSQNPRHKITKRGQNVTFRCDPISEHNRLYWYRQTLGQGPEFLTYFQNEAQLEKSRLLSDRFSAERPKGSFSTLEIQRTEQGDSAMYLCASSSPVGPSSYEQYFGPGTRLTVT.

On this clonotype: A much larger clone sits a single nucleotide away, making a read error possible. The chain is built from TRBV9 and TRBJ1-1; D remains ambiguous. The CDR3 has 14 amino acids. The V end was cut by 0 bases, the J end by 1 base, with 7 bases between. The germline V gene encodes CDR1 SGDLS and CDR2 YYNGEE. The DNA of the CDR3 is TGTGCCAGCAGCGTAGGGCTCGGGAACACTGAAGCTTTCTTT. This translates into CASSVGLGNTEAFF.

CDR3 sequence: CASSQEGHYSGANVLTF. For the CDR3, the DNA is TGCGCCAGCAGCCAAGAGGGACATTACTCTGGGGCCAACGTCCTGACTTTC. This chain uses TRBV4-3 with TRBJ2-6; D possibly corresponds to TRBD1 (6 bases). This CDR3 spans 17 amino acids. Germline V gene lookup returns CDR1 LGHNA and CDR2 YSLEER. The V end was cut by 0 bases, the J end by 0 bases, with 9 bases between.

This clonotype was observed at least ten times. The chain joins TRBV7-9 to TRBJ1-1, with D uncertain. Germline V gene sequence: CDR1 SEHNR, CDR2 FQNEAQ (reference sequence). The CDR3 spans 13 residues. V was pared by 4 bases and J by 0 bases, with 6 bases between. This CDR3 is CASSYTVNTEAFF. CDR3 nucleotides: TGTGCCAGCAGCTATACAGTGAACACTGAAGCTTTCTTT. The whole variable domain, filled in from reference TRBV7-9 and TRBJ1-1, reads DTGVSQNPRHKITKRGQNVTFRCDPISEHNRLYWYRQTLGQGPEFLTYFQNEAQLEKSRLLSDRFSAERPKGSFSTLEIQRTEQGDSAMYLCASSYTVNTEAFFGQGTRLTVV.

This chain links TRBV7-9 with TRBJ1-1; D is perhaps TRBD1 (6 bases). The CDR3 loop spans 15 amino acids. Deletions cut 4 bases from V and 3 bases from J, with 15 bases between. CDR1 and CDR2 (germline): SEHNR, FQNEAQ (reference sequence). The CDR3 nucleotides are TGTGCCAGCAGCTCGGGCGGGGGGCTGTACACTGAAGCTTTCTTT. Residues: CASSSGGGLYTEAFF.

The V gene is TRBV4-1, the J gene TRBJ1-4; D unresolved. The CDR3 totals 16 residues. V was pared by 4 bases and J by 0 bases, with 12 bases between. Germline V gene data show CDR1 as MGHRA and CDR2 as YSYEKL. The CDR3: CASSLEWRATNEKLFF. CDR3 DNA: TGCGCCAGCAGCCTGGAGTGGCGGGCAACTAATGAAAAACTGTTTTTT.

Details on this clonotype: A junction end diverges from the germline sequence, so it may reflect a read error. The chain joins TRBV6-1 to TRBJ2-1; 8 nucleotides line up with TRBD2. Per germline, CDR1 MNHNS and CDR2 SASEGT. The CDR3 loop spans 12 amino acids. CDR3: CTSSYRGGEQFF. The CDR3, as DNA: TGTACCAGCAGTTACCGGGGGGGCGAGCAGTTCTTC.

This clonotype came up a few times. The chain has TRBV2 and TRBJ2-5, with D perhaps TRBD1 (6 bases). Trimming took off 3 bases at V and 1 base at J, with 12 bases between the two ends. Germline assignment: CDR1 SNHLY and CDR2 FYNNEI. The CDR3 is made up of 15 amino acids. In nucleotides, the CDR3 is TGTGCCAGCAGTGAGTGGGACAACGTCCAAGAGACCCAGTACTTC. It encodes CASSEWDNVQETQYF.

This clonotype came up a few times. The chain combines TRBV7-8 with TRBJ2-5; no definite D call. Trimming removed 4 bases at V and 4 bases at J, with 22 bases between. CDR3 length: 17 amino acids. CDR1 SGHVS and CDR2 FQNEAQ come from the germline V gene. CDR3: CASSSPSGFKPGETQYF. In DNA, the CDR3 is TGTGCCAGCAGCTCGCCCTCCGGGTTCAAACCCGGAGAGACCCAGTACTTC.

Of note for this clonotype: Germline is not matched at one junction end, which may reflect a read error. This chain uses TRBV12-3 or TRBV12-4 with TRBJ2-1; D possibly corresponds to TRBD1 (6 bases). The CDR3 has 15 amino acids. The CDR3 loop reads CASSLEGTYHNGQFF. CDR3 nucleotide sequence: TGTGCCAGCAGTTTAGAGGGGACATATCACAATGGGCAGTTCTTC.

The chain has TRBV19 and TRBJ2-7; 8 nucleotides match TRBD2. Germline CDR1 LNHDA, CDR2 SQIVND (reference sequence). This CDR3 region has 19 residues. After removal of 4 bases from V and 4 bases from J, the junction contained 21 bases not matched to a gene. CDR3 in amino acids: CASSTLGWRGETFGYEQYF. The CDR3 DNA sequence: TGTGCCAGTAGTACACTCGGATGGCGGGGGGAAACATTCGGGTACGAGCAGTACTTC.

This clonotype was counted a few times. The CDR3 reads CASSTSSRQYYNYGYTF. The CDR3 coding sequence is TGTGCCAGTAGTACCTCAAGTCGACAGTACTATAACTATGGCTACACCTTC. This rearrangement joins TRBV19 to TRBJ1-2, with a possible D match to TRBD1 (5 bases). Germline V CDR1 and CDR2: LNHDA, SQIVND (reference sequence). There are 17 residues in the CDR3. Trimming pared 4 bases from V and 1 base from J, leaving 19 bases between.

This clonotype occurred a few times. This chain joins TRBV6-5 and TRBJ1-2; the D gene is possibly TRBD1 (6 bases). V lost 7 bases and J lost 8, with 11 bases in between. The CDR3 sequence is 11 residues long. Germline V CDR1 and CDR2: MNHEY, SVGAGI. CDR3: CASTEGGGYTF. DNA for the CDR3: TGTGCCAGCACCGAGGGGGGCGGCTACACCTTC.

This clonotype was counted many times. The genes are TRBV4-1 and TRBJ2-1; TRBD1 aligns across 9 bases. With 4 bases clipped from V and 6 bases from J, the junction kept 7 bases outside the gene matches. The CDR3 sequence is 15 residues long. Germline V gene lookup returns CDR1 MGHRA and CDR2 YSYEKL. Here the CDR3 reads CASSPRTGEGNEQFF. The CDR3 DNA reads as TGCGCCAGCAGCCCACGGACAGGGGAGGGCAATGAGCAGTTCTTC.

The rearrangement links TRBV27 to TRBJ1-2, with D unclear. Trimming took 5 bases from V and 8 from J, leaving 15 bases between them. This CDR3 is 13 amino acids long. Germline V gene data show CDR1 as MNHEY and CDR2 as SMNVEV (reference sequence). CDR3 protein: CASSQTAVTGYTF. The CDR3 DNA is TGTGCCAGCAGTCAGACGGCGGTAACCGGCTACACCTTC.

The chain couples TRBV25-1 to TRBJ1-6; D is perhaps TRBD1 (6 bases). Germline CDR1 reads MGHDK; CDR2 reads SYGVNS. The V end was cut by 3 bases, the J end by 8 bases, with 14 bases between. The CDR3 is 15 residues long. Written as DNA, the CDR3 is TGTGCCAGCAGTGACTACAGACAGGCCCATTCACCCCTCCACTTT. Protein product: CASSDYRQAHSPLHF.

On this clonotype itself: The junction departs from the called germline gene at one end, perhaps through a read error. The J gene is TRBJ1-5, the V gene TRBV7-6; D gene ambiguous. The CDR3 spans 13 residues. CDR1 is SGHVS and CDR2 is FNYEAQ in the germline V gene. CDR3 region: CVSSTYYNQPQHF. CDR3 nucleotide sequence: TGTGTCAGCAGCACTTATTACAATCAGCCCCAGCATTTT.

This chain connects TRBV12-3 or TRBV12-4 to TRBJ2-3; either TRBD1 or TRBD2 may fit D (5 bases each). CDR3 length: 16 amino acids. The V end lost 7 bases, the J end lost 0 bases, and 17 bases lay between the germline ends. CDR3 amino acids: CASTPGAGPSTDTQYF. CDR3 sequence (DNA): TGTGCCAGCACCCCCGGGGCGGGTCCTAGCACAGATACGCAGTATTTT.

There are many counts of this clonotype. For the CDR3, the DNA is TGTGCCAGCAGCTTTCCGGGACAGGGGTACAATGAGCAGTTCTTC. Translating it yields CASSFPGQGYNEQFF. The chain couples TRBV7-8 to TRBJ2-1; the match to TRBD1 covers 10 bases. The CDR3 has 15 amino acids. CDR1 and CDR2 (germline): SGHVS, FQNEAQ. V was clipped by 3 bases and J by 4 bases; unmatched bases: 3. Drawing the rest from reference TRBV7-8 and TRBJ2-1, the complete variable domain is GAGVSQSPRYKVAKRGQDVALRCDPISGHVSLFWYQQALGQGPEFLTYFQNEAQLDKSGLPSDRFFAERPEGSVSTLKIQRTQQEDSAVYLCASSFPGQGYNEQFFGPGTRLTVL.

Note on this clonotype: Relative to the germline gene, one junction end is altered; a read error may explain this. The chain recombines TRBV28 with TRBJ2-5; perhaps TRBD1 as D (5 bases). The CDR3 sequence is 10 residues long. The germline V gene has CDR1 MDHEN and CDR2 SYDVKM. This CDR3 reads CASSGAFTNF. The CDR3 DNA reads TGTGCCAGCAGTGGGGCTTTTACGAACTTC.

On this clonotype itself: This may be a read error: a much more frequent sequence differs by one nucleotide. V gene TRBV7-6 combines with J gene TRBJ2-6; TRBD1 agrees at 7 bases. The CDR3 has 15 amino acids. V trimming: 5 bases; J trimming: 2 bases; junction bases outside the gene matches: 3. Germline values: CDR1 SGHVS, CDR2 FNYEAQ. CDR3 loop: CASSPQGAGANVLTF. The CDR3 DNA reads as TGTGCCAGCAGCCCTCAGGGGGCTGGGGCCAACGTCCTGACTTTC.

The V and J genes are TRBV10-3 and TRBJ2-1; possibly TRBD1 for D (6 bases). Trimming removed 10 bases at V and 8 bases at J, with 18 bases between. Germline-derived CDR1 and CDR2 are ENHRY and SYGVKD. The CDR3 runs 13 residues. The CDR3 spells CATVGRGGDEQFF. DNA for the CDR3: TGTGCCACCGTGGGCAGGGGTGGGGATGAGCAGTTCTTC.